Described below is a single TCR beta chain sequence and its context. The sample is drawn from a study of T-cell reconstitution after alpha-beta-depleted transplantation in children. This CDR3 has 14 amino acids. Germline loops: CDR1 MGHDK, CDR2 SYGVNS. Trimming shortened V by 3 bases and J by 4 bases, and 10 bases separated the two germline ends. Preparation of the TCRbeta library was carried out with unique molecular identifiers. TCRdb passed the PCR reads through MiXCR, listing each CDR3 protein once. The sample has a few hundred thousand distinct CDR3 sequences; around 17% are singletons. The receptor was derived from a human donor who donated a stem cell graft to a child with acute lymphoblastic leukemia. V usage is TRBV25-1 and J usage is TRBJ1-3; possible D gene TRBD1, 5 bases. Specimen: PBMCs from the stem cell graft donor, collected from the stem cell graft. CDR3 loop: CASSDPYRGNTIYF. In nucleotides, the CDR3 is TGTGCCAGCAGTGATCCCTACAGGGGAAACACCATATATTTT.